The 3 T cell receptor beta chains reported below all come from one sample, sequenced in a study of shared clonotypes between healthy human individuals. It was CD45RO-negative cells, positively selected for CCR7, that made up naive CD8 cells, with terminally differentiated effector memory CD45RA+ cells excluded. TCRdb's table, derived via immunoSEQ multiplex PCR, lists solely in-frame clones and lacks some. Counted here are about 2.2 million clones, roughly 91% occurring once; the ten biggest clones make up roughly 1.8%. The sequenced sample was naive CD8+ T cells from PBMCs. The receptors here all came from a man aged 18 to 30 in good health. Some clones in this sample may be carry-over from other donors' samples.

V is TRBV19 and J is TRBJ2-7, with TRBD1 identical over 7 bases. With 0 bases clipped from V and 2 bases from J, the junction kept 7 bases outside the gene matches. There are 16 residues in the CDR3. The germline CDR1 and CDR2 sequences are LNHDA and SQIVND (reference sequence). CDR3 DNA sequence: TGTGCCAGTAGTATAGATACCGGGACAGAGACCTACGAGCAGTACTTC. Translating gives CASSIDTGTETYEQYF.

The chain employs TRBV7-9 and TRBJ2-7; TRBD2 matches at 8 bases. V shed 5 bases, J shed 3 bases, and the junction held 3 bases outside the gene matches. Per germline, CDR1 SEHNR and CDR2 FQNEAQ (reference sequence). This CDR3 is built from 13 residues. The DNA of the CDR3 is TGTGCCAGCAGCCAGACTAGCGACTACGAGCAGTACTTC. Translating it yields CASSQTSDYEQYF.

The chain is built from TRBV27 and TRBJ2-1; D not certain. Germline loops: CDR1 MNHEY, CDR2 SMNVEV (reference sequence). The CDR3 sequence is 14 residues long. Trimming pared 2 bases from V and 5 bases from J, leaving 10 bases between. The CDR3 is CASSLMGPNNEQFF. The CDR3 nucleotides read TGTGCCAGCAGTTTAATGGGTCCCAACAATGAGCAGTTCTTC.